The following is a T cell receptor beta chain sequence with its context. Antigen specificity is unknown. This sample was taken from a study of CXCR3-negative and CXCR3-positive naive CD8 T cells. Study-wide background: Sequencing brought in 120 million to 150 million TRB reads altogether, and each library got about 1.5 +/- 0.3 million. General study results and limits: Whereas memory cells differed, naive CXCR3-negative and CXCR3-positive cells shared similar TRBV-TRBJ usage. CXCR3 expression partially decreased after cryopreservation; most assays used fresh PBMCs. Relative to memory CD8+ cells, whose diversity was much lower, both naive subsets had comparably high diversity.

This CDR3 has 14 residues. CDR1 SEHNR and CDR2 FQNEAQ come from the germline V gene (reference sequence). The TRB libraries of cDNA were built by UMI-labeled 5' RACE. TCRdb reanalyzed the 5' RACE reads, giving one entry per CDR3 protein sequence and no DNA. The sample's table shows tens of thousands of distinct CDR3 sequences. This receptor was obtained from a human donor in good health. Some clones in this sample may be carry-over from other donors' samples. The specimen was memory CD8+ T cells from blood. The chain uses TRBV7-9 and TRBJ2-7; TCRdb's D gene call, TRBD1, goes unchecked for lack of DNA. The CDR3 region is CASSLAVGPYEQYF.